A single sample gave rise to the 17 T cell receptor beta chains below, sequenced in a study of T cell repertoires in cytomegalovirus infection (dated by TCRdb to about 2019). Taken with the paper, the label for treatment or condition translates to: in vitro stimulation with specific CMV peptide epitopes to enrich CMV-specific T cells. No antigen has been assigned to these receptors. The listed sequencing device is Illumina HiSeq 1500. TCRdb's own reprocessing of the public reads used fastp at Q25 and MiXCR and kept productive beta chains. For every CDR3 protein sequence, its rows merge into one entry that carries the most common genes and DNA. The table for this sample lists some 590,000 distinct CDR3 sequences; 35% to 50% of them were counted only once. The ten largest clones add up to over 45% of the sample. The material was cultured PBMCs, obtained from culture after CMV antigen stimulation. The origin of the receptors is a human donor in good health (CMV status not recorded). Some clones in this sample may be carry-over from other donors' samples.

V usage is TRBV27 and J usage is TRBJ1-4; 7 positions agree with TRBD1. Germline V gene sequence: CDR1 MNHEY, CDR2 SMNVEV (reference sequence). V was clipped by 3 bases and J by 8 bases; unmatched bases: 12. This CDR3 spans 16 amino acids. The CDR3 nucleotides are TGTGCCAGCAGTTTTGACAGGGACCAGGTTCGGGAAAAACTGTTTTTT. Its translation is CASSFDRDQVREKLFF. The full variable domain, in which reference TRBV27 and TRBJ1-4 provide the parts outside the CDR3, is EAQVTQNPRYLITVTGKKLTVTCSQNMNHEYMSWYRQDPGLGLRQIYYSMNVEVTDKGDVPEGYKVSRKEKRNFPLILESPSPNQTSLYFCASSFDRDQVREKLFFGSGTQLSVL.

This clonotype was recorded a few times. CDR3 loop: CASSRTSGSLVTGELFF. In DNA form, the CDR3 reads TGTGCCAGCAGTCGGACTAGCGGGAGTCTAGTAACCGGGGAGCTGTTTTTT. The chain links TRBV7-2 to TRBJ2-2; 13 positions match TRBD2. The CDR3 totals 17 residues. Germline CDR1 and CDR2: SGHTA and FQGNSA. J was trimmed by 5 bases and V by 6 bases; bases with no gene match: 9.

The chain uses TRBV30 and TRBJ2-7; TRBD2 aligns across 11 bases. Germline assignment: CDR1 GTSNPN and CDR2 SVGIG (reference sequence). The junction had 4 bases not matched to a gene; V was cut back by 0 bases and J by 3 bases. The CDR3 has 15 amino acids. The CDR3 is CAWSVPGLAVYEQYF. Here the CDR3 DNA reads TGTGCCTGGAGTGTCCCGGGACTAGCGGTCTACGAGCAGTACTTC.

The gene calls are TRBV27 and TRBJ2-7; D remains unclear. Germline CDR1 reads MNHEY; CDR2 reads SMNVEV (reference sequence). CDR3 length: 14 amino acids. V lost 1 base and J lost 3, with 10 bases in between. CDR3 in DNA: TGTGCCAGCAGTTTATTGGTACAAGGCTACGAGCAGTACTTC. Translating gives CASSLLVQGYEQYF.

This rearrangement joins TRBV7-2 to TRBJ2-1; D possibly uses TRBD1 or TRBD2 (5 bases each). The CDR3 length is 19 residues. Between the trimmed V and J ends, which lost 3 bases and 3 bases, there was a span of 24 bases. Germline V lookup: CDR1 SGHTA, CDR2 FQGNSA. The CDR3 DNA is TGTGCCAGCAGCTTTTGGGGACGCAGGGTGAGCGTTGTCTACAATGAGCAGTTCTTC. Residues: CASSFWGRRVSVVYNEQFF.

The rearrangement joins TRBV9 to TRBJ2-1, with 12 bases lining up with TRBD2. CDR3 length: 15 amino acids. Germline CDR1 and CDR2: SGDLS and YYNGEE. Trimming removed 1 base from V and 6 bases from J; junction bases left unmatched: 2. The CDR3 DNA sequence: TGTGCCAGCAGCGTAAGACTAGCGGGAGCCAATGAGCAGTTCTTC. It translates to CASSVRLAGANEQFF.

The table lists this clonotype with a count of one. V is TRBV20-1 and J is TRBJ1-2; maybe TRBD1 (5 bases). The V and J ends lost 1 base and 3 bases respectively, with 12 bases between them. The CDR3 has 14 residues. Germline CDR1 DFQATT, CDR2 SNEGSKA (reference sequence). CDR3 sequence reads: CSARGAGGDYGYTF. The CDR3 region has the DNA TGCAGTGCTAGAGGGGCGGGGGGGGACTATGGCTACACCTTC.

The chain is built from TRBV6-2 or TRBV6-3 and TRBJ2-1; 7 positions agree with TRBD2. The germline CDR1 and CDR2 sequences are MNHEY and SVGEGT. V shed 2 bases and J 8 bases; nucleotides not matched to a gene: 9. The CDR3 is 15 amino acids. CDR3 nucleotides: TGTGCCAGCAGTTACGTGGGCGGACTAGGAGATGAGCAGTTCTTC. It is translated as CASSYVGGLGDEQFF.

The V gene is TRBV19, the J gene TRBJ1-2, with D possibly being TRBD1 (6 bases). This CDR3 has 14 residues. CDR1 and CDR2 (germline): LNHDA, SQIVND (reference sequence). V gave up 9 bases and J gave up 5 bases, with 19 bases separating them. The CDR3, as DNA: TGTGCCAGCTCCGGACAGCGAAGGCGATATGGCTACACCTTC. This encodes CASSGQRRRYGYTF. Full variable domain (outside the CDR3, taken from reference TRBV19 and TRBJ1-2): DGGITQSPKYLFRKEGQNVTLSCEQNLNHDAMYWYRQDPGQGLRLIYYSQIVNDFQKGDIAEGYSVSREKKESFPLTVTSAQKNPTAFYLCASSGQRRRYGYTFGSGTRLTVV.

The rearrangement links TRBV10-3 to TRBJ2-7; tentatively, D is TRBD1 or TRBD2 (5 bases each). The length of the CDR3 is 15 residues. CDR1 and CDR2 (germline): ENHRY, SYGVKD. The V and J ends lost 8 bases and 9 bases respectively, with 26 bases between them. This CDR3 is CAIGRGSRAPRGQYF. The CDR3 DNA sequence: TGTGCCATCGGAAGGGGCAGCCGGGCCCCGAGGGGGCAGTACTTC.

The chain's CDR3 is CASSQDPWRGNIQYF. The CDR3 DNA follows: TGCGCCAGCAGCCAAGACCCCTGGCGGGGAAACATTCAGTACTTC. V is TRBV4-3 and J is TRBJ2-4, with D maybe TRBD2 (6 bases). Germline CDR1 reads LGHNA; CDR2 reads YSLEER. CDR3 length: 15 amino acids. The V gene lost 0 bases and the J gene lost 6 bases, with 12 bases spanning the gap.

This clonotype occurred once. The V gene is TRBV4-1, the J gene TRBJ1-5, with TRBD1 as a possible D gene (5 bases). The V gene's germline CDR1 is MGHRA and CDR2 YSYEKL. Trimming left V 0 bases short and J 1 base short, with 16 bases between. The length of the CDR3 is 18 residues. The CDR3 nucleotides are TGCGCCAGCAGCCAAGAAAAAGCAGGGACTACGAGCAATCAGCCCCAGCATTTT. It encodes CASSQEKAGTTSNQPQHF.

The chain combines TRBV7-8 with TRBJ1-5; D remains unclear. V was pared by 5 bases and J by 3 bases, with 14 bases between. Germline lookup yields CDR1 SGHVS and CDR2 FQNEAQ. CDR3 length equals 15 residues. CDR3 residues: CASSRRHRANQPQHF. Written as DNA, the CDR3 is TGTGCCAGCAGCCGAAGACATAGGGCCAATCAGCCCCAGCATTTT.

This clonotype was counted only a few times. This chain links TRBV7-4 with TRBJ2-1; D unclear. V shed 6 bases and J shed 8 bases, with 2 bases lying between them. CDR1 is SGHVT and CDR2 is SQSDAQ in the germline V gene. The CDR3 totals 9 residues. For the CDR3, the DNA is TGTGCCAGCAGTTATGAGCAGTTCTTC. It specifies CASSYEQFF.

Regarding this clonotype: It is likely a read error, because the conserved phenylalanine at the end of the CDR3 is missing. The DNA is left out, because the CDR3 cannot be placed on it with certainty; the CDR3 is given as TCRdb lists it. The J gene is TRBJ2-1, the V gene TRBV7-2; TRBD2 is the table's D call and was not checked against the DNA. Per the germline V gene, CDR1 is SGHTA and CDR2 is FQGNSA. From its first to its last residue, the CDR3 has 15 amino acids. This CDR3 is CASSFSAGDYNEQFG.

This clonotype was counted only a few times. The CDR3 spells CASSSRASYNEQFF. DNA of the CDR3: TGTGCCAGCAGCTCCAGAGCCTCCTACAATGAGCAGTTCTTC. This chain joins TRBV11-2 and TRBJ2-1, with D hard to call. CDR3 length equals 14 residues. CDR1 SGHAT and CDR2 FQNNGV come from the germline V gene. V gave up 4 bases and J gave up 0 bases, with 7 bases separating them.

The CDR3 spells CASSLTGAGQPQHF. The CDR3 DNA is TGTGCCAGCAGCTTGACAGGGGCAGGTCAGCCCCAGCATTTT. The V gene is TRBV7-2, the J gene TRBJ1-5; 8 bases are a match to TRBD1. CDR1 and CDR2 from the germline V gene are SGHTA and FQGNSA. This CDR3 region has 14 residues. The V gene end was trimmed by 3 bases and the J gene end by 6 bases; junction bases not matched to a gene: 4.